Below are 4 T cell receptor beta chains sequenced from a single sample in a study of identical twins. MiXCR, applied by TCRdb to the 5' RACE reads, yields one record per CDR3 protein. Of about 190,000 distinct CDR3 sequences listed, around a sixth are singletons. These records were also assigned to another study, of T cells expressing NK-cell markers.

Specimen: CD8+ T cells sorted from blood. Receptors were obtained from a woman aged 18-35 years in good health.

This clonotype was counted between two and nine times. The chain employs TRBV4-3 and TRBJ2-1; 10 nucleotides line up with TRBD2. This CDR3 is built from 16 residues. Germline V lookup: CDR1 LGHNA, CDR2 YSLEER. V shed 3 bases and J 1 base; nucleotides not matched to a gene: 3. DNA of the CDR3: TGCGCCAGCAGCCAGGAAGCGGGAGGGTCCTACAATGAGCAGTTCTTC. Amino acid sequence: CASSQEAGGSYNEQFF.

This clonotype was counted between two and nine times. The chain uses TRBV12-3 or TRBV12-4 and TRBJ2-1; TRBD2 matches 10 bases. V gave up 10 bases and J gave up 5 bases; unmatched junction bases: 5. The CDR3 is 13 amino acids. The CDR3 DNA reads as TGTGCCACAGGGACTAGCGTCCACAATGAGCAGTTCTTC. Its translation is CATGTSVHNEQFF.

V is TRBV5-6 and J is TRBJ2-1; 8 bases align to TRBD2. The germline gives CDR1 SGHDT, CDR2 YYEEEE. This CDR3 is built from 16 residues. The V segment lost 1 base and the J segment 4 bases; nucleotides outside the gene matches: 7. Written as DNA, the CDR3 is TGTGCCAGCAGCTTGCACGGGGGGGGTTCATACAATGAGCAGTTCTTC. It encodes CASSLHGGGSYNEQFF.

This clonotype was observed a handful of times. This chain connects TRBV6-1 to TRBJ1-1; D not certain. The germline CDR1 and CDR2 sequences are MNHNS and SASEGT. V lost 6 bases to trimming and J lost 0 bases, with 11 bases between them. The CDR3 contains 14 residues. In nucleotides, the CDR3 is TGTGCCAGCAGGCTCACAGACTTGAACACTGAAGCTTTCTTT. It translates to CASRLTDLNTEAFF.